This TCR beta chain appears in the sequencing data of a study of blood T cells in healthy people across ages. The use of a sample-barcoded 5' primer and a J-beta primer mix characterized a second PCR of about 7 to 12 cycles. TCRdb re-analysed the 5' RACE reads in MiXCR, keeping a single row per CDR3 protein. The sample lists 850,000 to 1,300,000 distinct CDR3 sequences; around 45% were seen once. Whole-study results and caveats: When one million T cells were used, diversity estimates were thought to be underestimates.

Total RNA, at least 5 micrograms per sample, was extracted from PBMCs. Trimming pared 6 bases from V and 4 bases from J, leaving 24 bases between. Germline V lookup: CDR1 SQVTM, CDR2 ANQGSEA. The CDR3 has 16 amino acids. The table lists this clonotype with a few counts. Its antigen is as yet unknown. The gene calls are TRBV29-1 and TRBJ1-2; possibly TRBD1 for D (6 bases). The TCR sequence derives from a woman aged 60-75 years in good health. The sample comprised blood. CDR3 protein: CSVAGQTFPQGYGYTF. The CDR3 nucleotides are TGCAGCGTCGCGGGGCAGACCTTTCCACAGGGCTATGGCTACACCTTC. The full variable domain, with the rest looked up from reference TRBV29-1 and TRBJ1-2, is SAVISQKPSRDICQRGTSLTIQCQVDSQVTMMFWYRQQPGQSLTLIATANQGSEATYESGFVIDKFPISRPNLTFSTLTVSNMSPEDSSIYLCSVAGQTFPQGYGYTFGSGTRLTVV.